This T cell receptor (beta chain) was sequenced during a study of T cells in Graves' hyperthyroidism and ophthalmopathy. Amplification targeted TCR beta CDR3 regions from RNA transcripts. Primed by the HTBI set, a first-round RT-PCR was run on the TCR CDR3. TCRdb processed the multiplex PCR reads anew with MiXCR; each CDR3 protein has one entry. The sample contains approximately 400,000 distinct CDR3 sequences, 20% to 25% of which appear only once. The study left out patients who had uncontrolled infection, other autoimmune disease, pregnancy or lactation. This clonotype was seen repeatedly, ten times or more. The CDR3 extends over 13 amino acids. Germline V gene sequence: CDR1 SEHNR, CDR2 FQNEAQ (reference sequence). V shed 5 bases and J shed 6 bases, with 11 bases lying between them.

This chain uses TRBV7-9 with TRBJ2-1, with D tentatively TRBD2 (5 bases). The sample taken for sequencing was blood. This receptor was taken from a man aged 45-65 years with Graves' hyperthyroidism. The CDR3 spells CASSIMSGNEQFF. In DNA form, the CDR3 reads TGTGCCAGCAGCATTATGAGCGGCAATGAGCAGTTCTTC.